The T cell receptor (beta chain) described here comes from a study of T cell responses to AZD1222 COVID-19 vaccine. General study findings and limits: Spike was spanned by vaccine-associated CD4 TCRs, with dominance at 160-218 and 743-854. After two AZD1222 doses, spike-specific TCR breadth and depth rose versus day 0. Repertoire sampling occurred only after the peak T cell response. White British ancestry dominated among donors, who included more females, and clonal diversity was possibly underestimated.

This clone came up a few times. Its antigen is not known. From germline, CDR1 is SGHRS and CDR2 YFSETQ. V was trimmed by 3 bases and J by 5 bases, leaving 17 bases between them. The length of the CDR3 is 15 residues. Produced via immunoSEQ multiplex PCR; TCRdb's table is partial and in-frame only. Found here are about 54,000 clones, 70% to 90% of them singletons; the top ten hold about 14%. The chain has TRBV5-1 and TRBJ1-1, with a possible D match to TRBD1 (6 bases). This receptor was identified in an adult who received the AZD1222 COVID-19 vaccine. Specimen: peripheral blood, collected 28 days after the second AZD1222 dose. The CDR3 sequence is CASSSGGGGWTEAFF. The CDR3 DNA reads as TGCGCCAGCAGCTCCGGAGGCGGGGGCTGGACTGAAGCTTTCTTT.